One sample yielded the 30 T cell receptor beta chains listed below, sequenced in a study of Graves' ophthalmopathy and Graves' hyperthyroidism. TCR beta CDR3 regions were amplified from RNA transcripts. HTBI primers primed a first-round RT-PCR, and a second-round multiplex PCR followed. Using its own MiXCR run on the multiplex PCR reads, TCRdb lists one record per CDR3 protein. Of hundreds of thousands of distinct CDR3 sequences listed, about two fifths were seen once; the top ten hold about 3.3%. Sequencing was carried out using peripheral blood. These receptors were obtained from an adult man with Graves' ophthalmopathy.

This clonotype was observed a few times. The chain carries TRBV10-3 and TRBJ1-3; tentative D call: TRBD1 (6 bases). V was cut by 10 bases and J by 3 bases, with 19 bases left in between. In germline, CDR1 is ENHRY, CDR2 SYGVKD. The CDR3 is 15 amino acids. The DNA for the CDR3 is TGTGCCAGCAGAGATCCACAGGGCCATGGAAACACCATATATTTT. Its translation is CASRDPQGHGNTIYF.

The J gene is TRBJ2-5, the V gene TRBV15; the D is unclear. V was clipped by 0 bases and J by 9 bases, with 14 bases between them. This CDR3 comprises 14 residues. Germline V lookup: CDR1 LNHNV, CDR2 YYDKDF (reference sequence). The CDR3 sequence: CATSRDGDQRPQYF. The CDR3 coding sequence is TGTGCCACCAGCAGAGATGGTGATCAGAGACCCCAGTACTTC.

In this sample, this clonotype turned up once. Possible read error: a much larger clone is one base away. The chain combines TRBV10-3 with TRBJ2-3; D is ambiguous. Looked up from germline, CDR1 is ENHRY and CDR2 is SYGVKD. Trimming shortened V by 2 bases and J by 6 bases, and 6 bases separated the two germline ends. This CDR3 region has 12 residues. The CDR3 protein is CAISEQRDTQYF. Written as DNA, the CDR3 is TGTGCCATCAGTGAGCAGAGGGATACGCAGTATTTT.

This clonotype has a count of ten or more. This sequence joins TRBV9 and TRBJ1-3; D is ambiguous. CDR1 SGDLS and CDR2 YYNGEE come from the germline V gene. V was clipped by 1 base and J by 3 bases, with 11 bases between them. This CDR3 is 15 amino acids long. The CDR3, as DNA: TGTGCCAGCAGCGTAACGGCTACGGGTGGAAACACCATATATTTT. The encoded protein is CASSVTATGGNTIYF.

The gene calls are TRBV29-1 and TRBJ2-5, with 10 bases aligning to TRBD2. The germline CDR1 and CDR2 sequences are SQVTM and ANQGSEA. The CDR3 covers 14 residues. The V and J ends lost 6 bases and 2 bases, in that order; junction bases with no gene match: 6. CDR3 sequence (DNA): TGCAGCGTAGCTCCGGGACTAGCGCAAGAGACCCAGTACTTC. This codes for CSVAPGLAQETQYF.

This clonotype was seen a handful of times. The chain links TRBV7-9 to TRBJ2-6; possible D gene TRBD2, 6 bases. Trimming stripped 3 bases from V and 0 bases from J, with 12 bases between. Germline V gene sequence: CDR1 SEHNR, CDR2 FQNEAQ (reference sequence). This CDR3 region has 17 residues. This CDR3 reads CASSLIGRFSGANVLTF. CDR3 nucleotides: TGTGCCAGCAGCTTGATCGGGAGATTCTCTGGGGCCAACGTCCTGACTTTC. Complete variable domain (other parts from reference TRBV7-9 and TRBJ2-6): DTGVSQNPRHKITKRGQNVTFRCDPISEHNRLYWYRQTLGQGPEFLTYFQNEAQLEKSRLLSDRFSAERPKGSFSTLEIQRTEQGDSAMYLCASSLIGRFSGANVLTFGAGSRLTVL.

As for this clonotype: A much bigger clone sits one base away, suggesting this may be a read error. The genes are TRBV2 and TRBJ1-1; no firm D call. CDR1 is SNHLY and CDR2 is FYNNEI in the germline V gene. The CDR3 is 13 amino acids. Trimming removed 4 bases from V and 11 bases from J, with 17 bases in between. CDR3 in amino acids: CASSAASAGWAFF. The CDR3 region has the DNA TGTGCCAGCAGTGCAGCTTCGGCGGGTTGGGCTTTCTTT.

This clonotype was picked up a small number of times. This chain links TRBV7-2 with TRBJ2-7, with D maybe TRBD1 (5 bases). With 4 bases removed from V and 5 bases from J, the gap between germline ends came to 9 bases. This CDR3 region has 12 residues. Germline lookup yields CDR1 SGHTA and CDR2 FQGNSA. The CDR3 DNA follows: TGTGCCAGCAGCTCAGGGCCAGACGAGCAGTACTTC. Translation gives CASSSGPDEQYF.

The rearrangement joins TRBV11-2 to TRBJ1-1; no definite D call. The V gene's germline CDR1 is SGHAT and CDR2 FQNNGV. Trimming took off 1 base at V and 6 bases at J, with 9 bases between the two ends. CDR3 size: 13 residues. CDR3 DNA: TGTGCCAGCAGCTTAGCGAATCGGCCTGAAGCTTTCTTT. Encoded protein: CASSLANRPEAFF.

The rearrangement links TRBV30 to TRBJ1-1; D gene ambiguous. In germline, CDR1 is GTSNPN, CDR2 SVGIG (reference sequence). V was cut by 1 base and J by 4 bases, with 13 bases left in between. The CDR3 consists of 14 residues. The DNA for the CDR3 is TGTGCCTGGAGTGAGTTAGGGTGGGTCACTGAAGCTTTCTTT. It codes for CAWSELGWVTEAFF.

In DNA, the CDR3 is TGTGCCTCCAGGGCTAGCGTTGATAAAGAGACCCAGTACTTC. Protein: CASRASVDKETQYF. The chain is built from TRBV25-1 and TRBJ2-5, with D maybe TRBD2 (6 bases). Germline V CDR1 and CDR2: MGHDK, SYGVNS. V was cut by 11 bases and J by 3 bases, with 19 bases left in between. The CDR3 spans 14 residues.

There are many counts of this clonotype. For the CDR3, the DNA is TGTGCCAGCAGTCTTACCGGGACAGACACTGAAGCTTTCTTT. This codes for CASSLTGTDTEAFF. The rearrangement joins TRBV12-3 or TRBV12-4 to TRBJ1-1; 7 bases align to TRBD1. Germline trimming cut 5 bases from V and 3 bases from J; bases unmatched to any gene: 6. There are 14 residues in the CDR3.

Turning to this clonotype: Just one base apart from a much larger clone, this may be a read error. The chain uses TRBV19 and TRBJ1-5; tentative D call: TRBD1 (5 bases). The CDR3 has 14 residues. Germline V gives CDR1 LNHDA, CDR2 SQIVND (reference sequence). CDR3 sequence: CARRIAGLGQPQHF. CDR3 nucleotide sequence: TGTGCCCGTAGGATAGCAGGGCTCGGACAGCCCCAGCATTTT.

The V gene is TRBV28, the J gene TRBJ1-1, with D unclear. This CDR3 has 15 amino acids. The germline CDR1 and CDR2 sequences are MDHEN and SYDVKM. Between the trimmed V and J ends, which lost 5 bases and 1 base, there was a span of 14 bases. The CDR3 spells CASSPSSEGNTEAFF. The CDR3 DNA reads TGTGCCAGCAGTCCCTCCTCAGAGGGGAACACTGAAGCTTTCTTT.

V and J are TRBV2 and TRBJ2-2, with 8 bases identical to TRBD2. The junction had 6 bases not matched to a gene; V was cut back by 4 bases and J by 2 bases. The CDR3 spans 16 residues. Germline CDR1 is SNHLY and CDR2 is FYNNEI. The CDR3 loop reads CASSVSGRVNTGELFF. The CDR3 coding sequence is TGTGCCAGCAGTGTGTCCGGGAGGGTAAACACCGGGGAGCTGTTTTTT. Complete variable domain (other parts from reference TRBV2 and TRBJ2-2): EPEVTQTPSHQVTQMGQEVILRCVPISNHLYFYWYRQILGQKVEFLVSFYNNEISEKSEIFDDQFSVERPDGSNFTLKIRSTKLEDSAMYFCASSVSGRVNTGELFFGEGSRLTVL.

This clonotype was seen just once. V and J are TRBV7-9 and TRBJ2-7; the match to TRBD1 covers 8 bases. With 2 bases clipped from V and 0 bases from J, the junction kept 9 bases outside the gene matches. This CDR3 has 17 amino acids. Germline CDR1 SEHNR, CDR2 FQNEAQ (reference sequence). Here the CDR3 DNA reads TGTGCCAGCAGCTTAACCGGGACAGGCCGGGCCTCCTACGAGCAGTACTTC. This sequence encodes CASSLTGTGRASYEQYF. Together with reference TRBV7-9 and TRBJ2-7, the CDR3 gives the full variable domain: DTGVSQNPRHKITKRGQNVTFRCDPISEHNRLYWYRQTLGQGPEFLTYFQNEAQLEKSRLLSDRFSAERPKGSFSTLEIQRTEQGDSAMYLCASSLTGTGRASYEQYFGPGTRLTVT.

This clonotype has at least ten counts. V gene TRBV7-2 combines with J gene TRBJ1-2; no clear D gene. The CDR3 consists of 13 residues. Trimming stripped 1 base from V and 8 bases from J, with 11 bases between. Per the germline V gene, CDR1 is SGHTA and CDR2 is FQGNSA. This chain's CDR3 is CASSLGEGDGYTF. The CDR3 DNA sequence: TGTGCCAGCAGCTTAGGGGAGGGAGACGGCTACACCTTC. Based on the CDR3 plus reference TRBV7-2 and TRBJ1-2, the full variable domain is GAGVSQSPSNKVTEKGKDVELRCDPISGHTALYWYRQSLGQGLEFLIYFQGNSAPDKSGLPSDRFSAERTGGSVSTLTIQRTQQEDSAVYLCASSLGEGDGYTFGSGTRLTVV.

This clonotype was counted only a few times. The chain combines TRBV7-2 with TRBJ1-5; D gene unclear. The germline CDR1 and CDR2 sequences are SGHTA and FQGNSA. CDR3 length: 12 residues. V was shortened by 8 bases and J by 6 bases, with 11 bases between the two germline ends. The CDR3 nucleotides read TGTGCCAGCTCACCGTCATCTCAGCCCCAGCATTTT. Translation gives CASSPSSQPQHF.

A word on this clonotype: An end of the junction does not agree with germline; a read error may underlie this. The chain is built from TRBV10-3 and TRBJ1-5, with D unresolved. Germline CDR1 is ENHRY and CDR2 is SYGVKD. The CDR3 loop spans 11 amino acids. The CDR3 coding sequence is TGTGCCAGCAGTTACCTTCTGCCCGCGCATTTT. Residues: CASSYLLPAHF.

This clonotype appeared once. Compared with germline, one end of the junction differs, possibly owing to a read error. The V gene is TRBV12-3 or TRBV12-4, the J gene TRBJ2-5; no reliable D call. The CDR3 length is 11 residues. CDR3 nucleotide sequence: TGTGCCATCAGTTTCCGGGAGACCCAGTACTTC. As protein: CAISFRETQYF.

V usage is TRBV10-3 and J usage is TRBJ1-1; D uncertain. Germline values: CDR1 ENHRY, CDR2 SYGVKD. V was pared by 3 bases and J by 7 bases, with 15 bases between. The CDR3 spans 14 residues. In DNA form, the CDR3 reads TGTGCCATCAGTGAACCGCAGGAATGGGGTGAAGCTTTCTTT. This encodes CAISEPQEWGEAFF.

This clonotype occurred many times. The chain joins TRBV10-3 to TRBJ1-6, with D unclear. The CDR3 loop spans 15 amino acids. V lost 4 bases and J lost 8, with 15 bases in between. CDR1 and CDR2 from the germline V gene are ENHRY and SYGVKD. CDR3 in DNA: TGTGCCATCAGTGCCCGGTCCGGTGAGGATTCACCCCTCCACTTT. It is translated as CAISARSGEDSPLHF.

This clonotype was counted ten times or more. The V and J genes are TRBV29-1 and TRBJ2-7; 9 bases fit TRBD2. The CDR3 loop spans 12 amino acids. The V and J ends lost 4 bases and 6 bases, in that order; junction bases with no gene match: 4. Germline CDR1 is SQVTM and CDR2 is ANQGSEA. The CDR3 nucleotides are TGCAGCGTTGGGGGACTAGCAGTCGAGCAGTACTTC. Translated: CSVGGLAVEQYF.

With regard to this clonotype: A read error may produce the germline difference seen at one junction end. V usage is TRBV7-9 and J usage is TRBJ1-4; TRBD1 matches at 11 bases. The germline CDR1 and CDR2 sequences are SEHNR and FQNEAQ (reference sequence). The CDR3 loop spans 15 amino acids. CDR3: CASSQPGQGAEKLVF. Written as DNA, the CDR3 is TGCGCCAGCAGCCAACCCGGACAGGGGGCCGAAAAACTGGTTTTT.

This clonotype showed up just a few times. This is likely a read error, given that the CDR3 carries no conserved phenylalanine or tryptophan at its end. Because the CDR3's place on the DNA is in doubt, the DNA is left out and the CDR3 is given as listed by TCRdb. This rearrangement joins TRBV10-3 to TRBJ1-6. The CDR3 is made up of 8 amino acids, end residues included. Germline CDR1 and CDR2: ENHRY and SYGVKD. The CDR3 sequence: CAISDPAA.

Of note for this clonotype: The conserved final phenylalanine or tryptophan is absent from the CDR3, which likely points to a read error. It is unclear where the CDR3 begins or ends on the DNA, so no DNA is shown, and the CDR3 is as TCRdb lists it. The rearrangement uses TRBV2 and TRBJ1-3; the table's TRBD1 call for D was not verified on the DNA. The CDR3 has 10 residues if both end residues are counted. The germline V gene encodes CDR1 SNHLY and CDR2 FYNNEI. The CDR3 is CASNTAQGNT.

V and J are TRBV19 and TRBJ1-5, with D possibly being TRBD1 (6 bases). The CDR3 contains 15 residues. Per germline, CDR1 LNHDA and CDR2 SQIVND (reference sequence). Trimming left V 9 bases short and J 0 bases short, with 15 bases between. Written as DNA, the CDR3 is TGTGCCAGCGAGGGACCCAGGGGTAGCAATCAGCCCCAGCATTTT. It encodes CASEGPRGSNQPQHF.

The rearrangement links TRBV7-2 to TRBJ2-6; 11 positions match TRBD1. With 5 bases clipped from V and 4 bases from J, the junction kept 16 bases outside the gene matches. Per the germline V gene, CDR1 is SGHTA and CDR2 is FQGNSA. The CDR3 totals 20 residues. The CDR3 is CASSIWTGGAISSGANVLTF. The CDR3 coding sequence is TGTGCCAGCAGCATATGGACAGGGGGCGCGATCTCCTCAGGGGCCAACGTCCTGACTTTC.

In its sample, this clonotype was seen many times. V usage is TRBV5-1 and J usage is TRBJ1-1; the D gene is possibly TRBD1 (5 bases). Looked up from germline, CDR1 is SGHRS and CDR2 is YFSETQ. The ends were cut back, 0 bases at V and 0 bases at J, with 9 bases in the middle. The CDR3 contains 15 residues. The CDR3 region is CASSLAAGLNTEAFF. The CDR3 nucleotides read TGCGCCAGCAGCTTGGCCGCAGGGCTGAACACTGAAGCTTTCTTT.

The DNA of the CDR3 is TGTGCCAGCATCCGAGACAGGGGTGGTGGTTCCCAGTACTTC. Its translation is CASIRDRGGGSQYF. The chain couples TRBV6-5 to TRBJ2-5, with 8 bases matching TRBD1. With 7 bases clipped from V and 9 bases from J, the junction kept 13 bases outside the gene matches. CDR1 is MNHEY, CDR2 SVGAGI, per germline. CDR3 length: 14 residues.